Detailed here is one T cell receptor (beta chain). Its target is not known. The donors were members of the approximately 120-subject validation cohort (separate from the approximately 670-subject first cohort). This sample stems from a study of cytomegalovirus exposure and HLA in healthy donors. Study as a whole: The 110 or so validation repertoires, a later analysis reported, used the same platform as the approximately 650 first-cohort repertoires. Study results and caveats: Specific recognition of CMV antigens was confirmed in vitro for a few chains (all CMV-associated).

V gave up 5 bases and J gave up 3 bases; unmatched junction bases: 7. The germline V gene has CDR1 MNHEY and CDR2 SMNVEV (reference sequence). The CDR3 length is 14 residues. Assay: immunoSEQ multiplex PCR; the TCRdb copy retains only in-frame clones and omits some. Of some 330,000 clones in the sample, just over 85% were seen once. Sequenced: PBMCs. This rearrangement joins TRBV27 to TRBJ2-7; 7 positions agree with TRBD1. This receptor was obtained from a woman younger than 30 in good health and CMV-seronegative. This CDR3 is CASSQRQGRYEQYF. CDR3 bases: TGTGCCAGCAGTCAGAGACAGGGTCGCTACGAGCAGTACTTC.